A selection of T cell receptor beta chains follows, all from one sample in a study of blood T cells in healthy people across ages. TCRdb processed the 5' RACE reads anew with MiXCR; each CDR3 protein has one entry. The sample lists about 1.4 million distinct CDR3 sequences, around 59% occurring once. The sample taken for sequencing was blood. Every receptor here comes from a man aged 18 to 29 in good health. Each CDR3 is given with its conserved first and last residue.

18 | TRBV28 | CASSRHATGGGSTDTQYF
14 | TRBV4-2 | CASSQASRVDEQFF
15 | TRBV12-3/TRBV12-4 | CASSPVIAGRETQYF
15 | TRBV4-1 | CASSQGTERSDGYTF
14 | TRBV5-1 | CASSSTSVEHEQYF
14 | TRBV10-3 | CAITGTGNTYEQYF
14 | TRBV4-2 | CASSQAGEVREQFF
13 | TRBV28 | CASSSLDYNEQYF
15 | TRBV6-1 | CASSRQGVSSYEQYF
15 | TRBV4-2 | CASSQVKGGVTEAFF
15 | TRBV2 | CASSDYTDRADGYTF
15 | TRBV3-1 | CASSPVAGESYEQYF
17 | TRBV18 | CASSAIGQHANTGELFF
14 | TRBV20-1 | CSARDRVGGNEQFF
14 | TRBV10-3 | CAITGTRGNYGYTF
16 | TRBV5-1 | CASSLAGSWRANEQYF
15 | TRBV20-1 | CSAPYWAPEGYGYTF
15 | TRBV9 | CASSGATSGSSEQYF
14 | TRBV7-2 | CASSLRRDSETQYF
11 | TRBV6-1 | CASSGPYEQFF
11 | TRBV27 | CASRSHYGYTF
15 | TRBV2 | CASNRRLTGLYGYTF